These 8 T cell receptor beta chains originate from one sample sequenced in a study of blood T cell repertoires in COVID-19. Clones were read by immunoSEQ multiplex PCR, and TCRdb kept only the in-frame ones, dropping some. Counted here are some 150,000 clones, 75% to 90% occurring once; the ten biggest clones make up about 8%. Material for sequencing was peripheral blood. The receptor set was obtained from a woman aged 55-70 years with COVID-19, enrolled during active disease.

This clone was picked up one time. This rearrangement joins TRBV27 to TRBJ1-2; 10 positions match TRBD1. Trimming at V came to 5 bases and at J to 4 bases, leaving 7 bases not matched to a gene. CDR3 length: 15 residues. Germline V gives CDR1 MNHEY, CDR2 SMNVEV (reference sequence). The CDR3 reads CASSPRQGAVYGYTF. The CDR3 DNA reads TGTGCCAGCAGTCCTCGACAGGGGGCGGTCTATGGCTACACCTTC.

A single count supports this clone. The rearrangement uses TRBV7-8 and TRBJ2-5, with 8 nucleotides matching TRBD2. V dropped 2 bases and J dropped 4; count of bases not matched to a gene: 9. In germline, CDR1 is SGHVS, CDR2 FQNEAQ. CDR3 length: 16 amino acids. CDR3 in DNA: TGTGCCAGCAGCTTACAAGCGGGGGCCTGGGGAGAGACCCAGTACTTC. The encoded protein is CASSLQAGAWGETQYF.

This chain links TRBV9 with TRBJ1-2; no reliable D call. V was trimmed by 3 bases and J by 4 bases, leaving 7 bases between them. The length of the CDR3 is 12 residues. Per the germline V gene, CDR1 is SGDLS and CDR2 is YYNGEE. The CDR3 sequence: CASSASFYGYTF. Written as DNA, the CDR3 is TGTGCCAGCAGCGCGAGCTTCTATGGCTACACCTTC.

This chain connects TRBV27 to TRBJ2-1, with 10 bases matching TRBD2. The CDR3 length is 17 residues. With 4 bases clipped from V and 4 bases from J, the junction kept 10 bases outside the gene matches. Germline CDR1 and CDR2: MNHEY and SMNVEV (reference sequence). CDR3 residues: CASSWGGLAGAYNEQFF. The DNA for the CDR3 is TGTGCCAGCAGTTGGGGAGGGCTAGCGGGGGCATACAATGAGCAGTTCTTC.

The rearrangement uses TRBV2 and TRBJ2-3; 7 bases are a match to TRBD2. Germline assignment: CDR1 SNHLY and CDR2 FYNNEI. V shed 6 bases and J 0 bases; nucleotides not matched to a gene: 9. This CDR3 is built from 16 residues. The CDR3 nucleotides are TGTGCCAGCAGCGAACGGCGGGGGTTCAGCACAGATACGCAGTATTTT. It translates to CASSERRGFSTDTQYF.

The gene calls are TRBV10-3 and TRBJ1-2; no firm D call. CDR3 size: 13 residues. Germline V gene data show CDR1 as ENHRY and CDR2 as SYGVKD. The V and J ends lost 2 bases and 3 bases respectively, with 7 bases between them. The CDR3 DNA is TGTGCCATCAGTGAGGGAGAATACTATGGCTACACCTTC. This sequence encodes CAISEGEYYGYTF.

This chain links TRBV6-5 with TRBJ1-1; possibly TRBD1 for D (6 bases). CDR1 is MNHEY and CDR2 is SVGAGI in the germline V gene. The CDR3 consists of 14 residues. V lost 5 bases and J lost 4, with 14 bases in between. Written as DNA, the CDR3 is TGTGCCAGCAGTACACAGGGAGGGAGCACTGAAGCTTTCTTT. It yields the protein CASSTQGGSTEAFF.

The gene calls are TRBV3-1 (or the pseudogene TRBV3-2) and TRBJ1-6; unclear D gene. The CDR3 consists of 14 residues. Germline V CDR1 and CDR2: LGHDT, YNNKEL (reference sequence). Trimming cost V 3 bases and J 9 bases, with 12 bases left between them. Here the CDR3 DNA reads TGTGCCAGCAGCCATCCAGAAGAGGGTTCACCCCTCCACTTT. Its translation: CASSHPEEGSPLHF.